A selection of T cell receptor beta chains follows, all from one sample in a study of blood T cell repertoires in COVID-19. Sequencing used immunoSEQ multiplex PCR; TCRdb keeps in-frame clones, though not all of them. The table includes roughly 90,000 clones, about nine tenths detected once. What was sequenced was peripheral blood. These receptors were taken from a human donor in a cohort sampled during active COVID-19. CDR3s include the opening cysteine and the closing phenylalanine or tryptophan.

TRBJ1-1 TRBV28 CASSPEDRGPRVGTEAFF
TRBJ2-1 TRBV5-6 CASSFGREGSEQFF
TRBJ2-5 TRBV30 CAWSGGLAEQETQYF
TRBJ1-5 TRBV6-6 CASNIGTGMQPQHF
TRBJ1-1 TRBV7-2 CASSFPGTEAFF
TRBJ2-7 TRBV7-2 CASSLVQGPREQYF
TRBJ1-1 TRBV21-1 CASSKERRRGDTEAFF
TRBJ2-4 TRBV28 CASSIGRAPNIQYF
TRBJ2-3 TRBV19 CASRGTAQPHKDTQYF
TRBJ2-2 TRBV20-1 CSASRRGTGELFF
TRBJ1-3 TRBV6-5 CASSYSSGGGNTIYF
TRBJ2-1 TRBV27 CASSPILAGGSNEQFF
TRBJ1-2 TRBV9 CASSVAVAGGGYTF
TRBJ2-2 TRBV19 CASSIWESTGELFF
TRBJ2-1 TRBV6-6 CASRKLYNEQFF
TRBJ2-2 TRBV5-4 CASSPTGLAANTGELFF
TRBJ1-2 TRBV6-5 CASSLRTVGGYTF
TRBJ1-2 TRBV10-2 CASSDQQGAGGYTF
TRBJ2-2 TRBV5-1 CASSDRRQGVTGELFF
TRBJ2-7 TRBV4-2 CASSHGLDSYEQYF
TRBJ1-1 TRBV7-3 CASSLGGANTEAFF
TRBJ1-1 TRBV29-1 CRGGAFNTEAFF
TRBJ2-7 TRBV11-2 CASSLPPGQGVSYEQYF
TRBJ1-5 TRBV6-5 CASQDRGNQPQHF